Detailed here is one TCR beta chain. Its antigen is as yet unknown. The data are from a study of cytomegalovirus exposure and HLA in healthy donors. General study results and limits: As a later analysis showed, several of the most significant clusters appeared to be linked to common viral pathogens. Apart from CMV serostatus, no immune exposure information was available. Being productive about 87% or about 30% of the time was typical of most TCR beta V segments in an earlier analysis. Upon later analysis, HLA-associated TCR beta chains proved more clonally expanded than other, equally common chains.

PCR involved 60 Vbeta and 13 Jbeta primers. Method: immunoSEQ multiplex PCR; TCRdb's copy keeps in-frame clones and lacks some. The table lists under 200,000 clones, roughly 80% of them singletons. This clonotype was obtained from a boy between 2 and 10 years old in good health and CMV-seronegative. Sequenced: PBMCs.

CDR3 in DNA: TGTGCCAGCAGCTTGACCGACGGGTCCTACGAGCAGTACTTC. Protein product: CASSLTDGSYEQYF. This chain joins TRBV5-6 and TRBJ2-7; D unclear. Trimming removed 1 base at V and 1 base at J, with 9 bases between. The CDR3 covers 14 residues. Germline-derived CDR1 and CDR2 are SGHDT and YYEEEE. The full variable domain, rest sourced from reference TRBV5-6 and TRBJ2-7, is DAGVTQSPTHLIKTRGQQVTLRCSPKSGHDTVSWYQQALGQGPQFIFQYYEEEERQRGNFPDRFSGHQFPNYSSELNVNALLLGDSALYLCASSLTDGSYEQYFGPGTRLTVT.